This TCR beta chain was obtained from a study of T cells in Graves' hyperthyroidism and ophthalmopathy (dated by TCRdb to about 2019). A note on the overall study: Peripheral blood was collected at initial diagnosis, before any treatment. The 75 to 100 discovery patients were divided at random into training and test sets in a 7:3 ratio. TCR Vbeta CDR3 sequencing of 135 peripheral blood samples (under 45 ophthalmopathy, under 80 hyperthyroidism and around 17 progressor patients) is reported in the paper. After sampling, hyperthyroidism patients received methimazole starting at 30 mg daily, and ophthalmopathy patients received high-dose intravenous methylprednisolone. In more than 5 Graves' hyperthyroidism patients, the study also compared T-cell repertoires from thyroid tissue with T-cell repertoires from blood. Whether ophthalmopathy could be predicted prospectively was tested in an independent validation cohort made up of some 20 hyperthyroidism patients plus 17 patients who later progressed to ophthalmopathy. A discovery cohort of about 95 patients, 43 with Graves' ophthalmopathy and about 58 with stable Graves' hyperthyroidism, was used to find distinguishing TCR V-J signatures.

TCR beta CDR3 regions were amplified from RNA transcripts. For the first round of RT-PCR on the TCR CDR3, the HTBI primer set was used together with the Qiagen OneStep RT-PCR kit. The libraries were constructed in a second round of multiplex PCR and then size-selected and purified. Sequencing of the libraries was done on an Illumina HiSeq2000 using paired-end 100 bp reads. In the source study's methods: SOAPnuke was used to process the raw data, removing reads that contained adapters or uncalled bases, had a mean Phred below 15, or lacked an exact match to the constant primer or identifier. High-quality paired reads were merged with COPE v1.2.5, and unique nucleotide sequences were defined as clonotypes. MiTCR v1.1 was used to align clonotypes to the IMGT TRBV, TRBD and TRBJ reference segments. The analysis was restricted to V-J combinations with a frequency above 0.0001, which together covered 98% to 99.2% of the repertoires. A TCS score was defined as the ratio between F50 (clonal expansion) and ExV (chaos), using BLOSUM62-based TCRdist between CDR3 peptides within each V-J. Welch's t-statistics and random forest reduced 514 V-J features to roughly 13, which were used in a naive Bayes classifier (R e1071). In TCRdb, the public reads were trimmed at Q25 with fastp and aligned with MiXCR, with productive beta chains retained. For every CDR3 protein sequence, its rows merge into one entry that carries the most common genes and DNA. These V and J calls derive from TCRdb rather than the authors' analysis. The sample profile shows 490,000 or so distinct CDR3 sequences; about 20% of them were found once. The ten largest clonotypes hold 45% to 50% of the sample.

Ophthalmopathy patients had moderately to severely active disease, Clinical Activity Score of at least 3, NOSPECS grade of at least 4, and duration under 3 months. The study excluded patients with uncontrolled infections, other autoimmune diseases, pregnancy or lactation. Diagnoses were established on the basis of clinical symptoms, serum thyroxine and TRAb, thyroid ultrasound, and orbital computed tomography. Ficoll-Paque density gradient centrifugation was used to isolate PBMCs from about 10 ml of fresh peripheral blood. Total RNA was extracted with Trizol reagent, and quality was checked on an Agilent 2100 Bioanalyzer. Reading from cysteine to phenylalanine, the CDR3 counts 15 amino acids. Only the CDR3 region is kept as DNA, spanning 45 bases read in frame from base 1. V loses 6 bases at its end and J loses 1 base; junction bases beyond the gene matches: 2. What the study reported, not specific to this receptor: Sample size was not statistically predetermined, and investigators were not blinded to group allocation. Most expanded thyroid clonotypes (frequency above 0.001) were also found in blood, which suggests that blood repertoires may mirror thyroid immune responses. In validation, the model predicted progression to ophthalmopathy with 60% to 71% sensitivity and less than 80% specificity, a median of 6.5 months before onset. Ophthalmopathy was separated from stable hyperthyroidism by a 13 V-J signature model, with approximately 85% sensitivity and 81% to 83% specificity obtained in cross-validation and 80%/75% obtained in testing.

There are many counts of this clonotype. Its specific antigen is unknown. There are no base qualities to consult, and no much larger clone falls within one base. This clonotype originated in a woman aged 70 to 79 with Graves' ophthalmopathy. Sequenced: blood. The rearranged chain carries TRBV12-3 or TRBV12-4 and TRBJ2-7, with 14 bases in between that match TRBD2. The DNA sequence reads TGTGCCAGCAGCGGACTAGCGGGAGGATCCTACGAGCAGTACTTC. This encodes CASSGLAGGSYEQYF.